The clone carrying this T cell receptor (beta chain) has a count of ten or more. The antigen is undetermined. Other DNA sequences within the sample encode an identical CDR3. This sample was included in a study of shared clonotypes between healthy human individuals. The study's findings and limits: Compared with memory subsets, naive subsets generally had larger estimated richness. With few donors, the genetic and exposure-history diversity represented was limited. Some naive CD4 clonotypes, about 5.5%, turned up in common across a few donors.

Deep-level settings were used for running the assay. Profiling relied on immunoSEQ multiplex PCR, and the TCRdb table lists in-frame clones only, not all of them. Of about 1 million clones listed, 65% to 75% are singletons. Material for sequencing was memory CD4+ T cells sorted from blood. Subset reported: CD45RA-negative fraction. This clonotype originated in a man between 18 and 29 years old in good health.

For the CDR3, the DNA is TGTGCCAGCAGGCGGGGCACTGAAGCTTTCTTT. It translates to CASRRGTEAFF. The chain has TRBV6-5 and TRBJ1-1; D not resolved. CDR3 length equals 11 residues. V lost 6 bases and J 4 bases, leaving 6 bases between the germline ends. Germline V CDR1 and CDR2: MNHEY, SVGAGI.